This is a list of T cell receptor beta chains from one sample in a study of shared clonotypes between healthy human individuals. The table came from immunoSEQ multiplex PCR; TCRdb's copy has only in-frame clones and leaves some out. The top ten clones hold approximately 1.5% of a sample with 950,000 to 1,300,000 clones, more than 60% of them seen once. The sample consisted of memory CD4+ T cells sorted from blood. Receptors were obtained from a man aged 18 to 29 in good health. Each CDR3 is given with its conserved first and last residue. D genes are given only for firm matches. Not all rows give a size; the values are once, few, many and, for expanded clones, a class.

D: .
size: .
V: TRBV19
J: TRBJ1-2
DNA: TGTGCCACCGCCAGTGGGGGTAGAGGCTACACCTTC
CDR3: CATASGGRGYTF

D: .
size: .
V: TRBV15
J: TRBJ1-5
DNA: TGTGCCACCAGCAGAGATCCGGGGGGCGTGCAGCCCCAGCATTTT
CDR3: CATSRDPGGVQPQHF

D: .
size: .
V: TRBV6-5
J: TRBJ2-7
DNA: TGTGCCAGCAGTCCGGGACACGGCTACGAGCAGTACTTC
CDR3: CASSPGHGYEQYF

D: .
size: .
V: TRBV25-1
J: TRBJ2-5
DNA: TGTGCCAGCAGTGAATCCCTCCTCCGTCAAGAGACCCAGTACTTC
CDR3: CASSESLLRQETQYF

D: TRBD1
size: many
V: TRBV28
J: TRBJ1-6
DNA: TGTGCCAGCTGCACAGGGGGCTGGGGTTATAATTCACCCCTCCACTTT
CDR3: CASCTGGWGYNSPLHF

D: TRBD2
size: .
V: TRBV4-2
J: TRBJ2-1
DNA: TGTGCCAGCAGCCAAGTTAGCGGGGCCTACAATGAGCAGTTCTTC
CDR3: CASSQVSGAYNEQFF

D: .
size: .
V: TRBV12-5
J: TRBJ2-6
DNA: TGTGCTAGTGGTTTCGGGACCGCCCACAACGTCCTGACTTTC
CDR3: CASGFGTAHNVLTF

D: TRBD1
size: .
V: TRBV6-5
J: TRBJ2-2
DNA: TGTGCCAGCATGACAGGGGTTACCGGGGAGCTGTTTTTT
CDR3: CASMTGVTGELFF

D: TRBD1
size: .
V: TRBV30
J: TRBJ1-6
DNA: TGTGCCTGGAGTGTATTCGGGACAGGGGATGTTTCACCCCTCCACTTT
CDR3: CAWSVFGTGDVSPLHF

D: .
size: .
V: TRBV6-5
J: TRBJ2-7
DNA: TGTGCCACCCGGTCAGACCGCTACGAGCAGTACTTC
CDR3: CATRSDRYEQYF

D: .
size: .
V: TRBV30
J: TRBJ2-3
DNA: TGTGCCTGGAGTGTAACGGGGATGGGGATCAGGGATACGCAGTATTTT
CDR3: CAWSVTGMGIRDTQYF

D: .
size: .
V: TRBV11-3
J: TRBJ2-2
DNA: TGTGCCAGCAGACAGGGGAACACCGGGGAGCTGTTTTTT
CDR3: CASRQGNTGELFF

D: .
size: .
V: TRBV7-2
J: TRBJ2-3
DNA: TGTGCCAGCAGCTCCCCCCGCTTTCCAGATACGCAGTATTTT
CDR3: CASSSPRFPDTQYF

D: TRBD1
size: .
V: TRBV7-3
J: TRBJ2-1
DNA: TGTGCCAGCAGCTTAAGGGGACAGGGAAGGAGGGGGTCCAATGAGCAGTTCTTC
CDR3: CASSLRGQGRRGSNEQFF

D: TRBD1
size: .
V: TRBV6-1
J: TRBJ2-3
DNA: TGTGCCAGCAGATCGGGACAGGTCACAGATACGCAGTATTTT
CDR3: CASRSGQVTDTQYF

D: .
size: .
V: TRBV5-5
J: TRBJ2-7
DNA: TGTGCCAGCAGCCACGGACAGACCTACGAGCAGTACTTC
CDR3: CASSHGQTYEQYF

D: .
size: few
V: TRBV21-1
J: TRBJ2-2
DNA: TGTGCCAGCAGCAAAGCGAAATTCGGACTAGCGGAAATCCGGACCGGGGAGCTGTTTTTT
CDR3: CASSKAKFGLAEIRTGELFF

D: .
size: .
V: TRBV29-1
J: TRBJ1-2
DNA: TGCAGCGTCGGCGGACAGTATGGCTACACCTTC
CDR3: CSVGGQYGYTF

D: TRBD1
size: .
V: TRBV7-2
J: TRBJ2-5
DNA: TGTGCCAGCAGCGGAGCCCATATGACAGGGGGTGGAGAGACCCAGTACTTC
CDR3: CASSGAHMTGGGETQYF

D: TRBD1
size: .
V: TRBV9
J: TRBJ2-2
DNA: TGTGCCAGCAGCCACCCGCTGGGACAGGGGGCCTCACTGGAGCTGTTTTTT
CDR3: CASSHPLGQGASLELFF

D: TRBD1
size: .
V: TRBV5-1
J: TRBJ2-3
DNA: TGCGCCAGCAGCCAAGGACAGGGGAGAGATACGCAGTATTTT
CDR3: CASSQGQGRDTQYF

D: .
size: .
V: TRBV7-2
J: TRBJ2-3
DNA: TGTGCCAGCAGCTCCCCTCCTGGGGGAGGCACAGATACGCAGTATTTT
CDR3: CASSSPPGGGTDTQYF

D: TRBD1
size: few
V: TRBV18
J: TRBJ2-6
DNA: TGTGCCAGCTCACCAGTGGACAGGGGAGGCTCTGGGGCCAACGTCCTGACTTTC
CDR3: CASSPVDRGGSGANVLTF

D: TRBD1
size: .
V: TRBV10-1
J: TRBJ1-6
DNA: TGCGCCAGCAGCGGGACAGGGGTAAATTCACCCCTCCACTTT
CDR3: CASSGTGVNSPLHF

D: TRBD2
size: .
V: TRBV19
J: TRBJ2-3
DNA: TGTGCCACCAGAACTCAGCGGGGGGGCCTAATATTT
CDR3: CATRTQRGGLIF

D: .
size: .
V: TRBV7-8
J: TRBJ2-2
DNA: TGTGCCAGCAGCCCCCTCGCGAACACCGGGGAGCTGTTTTTT
CDR3: CASSPLANTGELFF

D: .
size: .
V: TRBV7-2
J: TRBJ1-1
DNA: TGTGCCAGCAGCTTACGGGCGATGAACACTGAAGCTTTCTTT
CDR3: CASSLRAMNTEAFF

D: .
size: .
V: TRBV28
J: TRBJ2-7
DNA: TGTGCCAGCAGTTCATATCTGTCGGGTGCCGCCTACGAGCAGTACTTC
CDR3: CASSSYLSGAAYEQYF

D: TRBD1
size: .
V: TRBV5-1
J: TRBJ2-7
DNA: TGCGCCAGCAGCCCCCGAGGGACAGAATACGAGCAGTACTTC
CDR3: CASSPRGTEYEQYF

D: .
size: .
V: TRBV7-2
J: TRBJ2-3
DNA: TGTGCCAGCAGCTCTAGGCGGACCACAGATACGCAGTATTTT
CDR3: CASSSRRTTDTQYF

D: TRBD1
size: .
V: TRBV2
J: TRBJ1-1
DNA: TGTGCCACACAGGGGGCGGGGGACACTGAAGCTTTCTTT
CDR3: CATQGAGDTEAFF

D: .
size: few
V: TRBV29-1
J: TRBJ1-1
DNA: TGCAGCGCCACGCGGGCTGTGAACACTGAAGCTTTCTTT
CDR3: CSATRAVNTEAFF

D: .
size: .
V: TRBV11-2
J: TRBJ2-2
DNA: TGTGCCAGCAGCTTAAACAGGGAGACCGGGGAGCTGTTTTTT
CDR3: CASSLNRETGELFF